These T cell receptor beta chains were read from a single sample in a study of blood T cell repertoires in COVID-19. The method was immunoSEQ multiplex PCR; TCRdb's version includes in-frame clones alone and lacks a portion of them. The table has about 370,000 clones, 80% to 90% seen once. Input material: PBMCs or T cells enriched from blood (not recorded which). The source of these receptors is a man aged 18 to 30 who had recovered from COVID-19. The CDR3 runs from the conserved cysteine through the conserved F or W. The order of the fields is CDR3 protein, CDR3 DNA, J gene, V gene, clone size, D gene. D genes are given only for firm matches. Size is stated for part of the rows, as once, few or many counts, or as a class when the clone is expanded.

CDR3aa: CASSVEGTVKGGTQYF
CDR3nt: TGTGCCAGCAGCGTAGAGGGGACAGTCAAGGGGGGGACCCAGTACTTC
j_gene: TRBJ2-5
v_gene: TRBV9
abundance: -
d_gene: -

CDR3aa: CASSPYSGQTNTEAFF
CDR3nt: TGTGCCAGCTCACCGTACTCTGGACAGACAAACACTGAAGCTTTCTTT
j_gene: TRBJ1-1
v_gene: TRBV18
abundance: -
d_gene: -

CDR3aa: CASSEIAGGLETQYF
CDR3nt: TGTGCCAGCAGTGAAATCGCGGGAGGGCTCGAGACCCAGTACTTC
j_gene: TRBJ2-5
v_gene: TRBV6-4
abundance: -
d_gene: TRBD2

CDR3aa: CASRTGIAYEQYF
CDR3nt: TGTGCCAGCAGGACAGGGATAGCCTACGAGCAGTACTTC
j_gene: TRBJ2-7
v_gene: TRBV6-5
abundance: -
d_gene: TRBD1

CDR3aa: CASSVEGQGEKLFF
CDR3nt: TGTGCCAGCAGCGTAGAGGGACAGGGAGAAAAACTGTTTTTT
j_gene: TRBJ1-4
v_gene: TRBV9
abundance: -
d_gene: TRBD1

CDR3aa: CASSYPLGLAGEYNEQFF
CDR3nt: TGTGCCAGCAGTTACCCGTTGGGACTAGCGGGGGAATACAATGAGCAGTTCTTC
j_gene: TRBJ2-1
v_gene: TRBV6-2/TRBV6-3
abundance: -
d_gene: TRBD2

CDR3aa: CASSPPSQLSSYNEQFF
CDR3nt: TGTGCCAGCTCACCACCGAGTCAACTAAGCTCCTACAATGAGCAGTTCTTC
j_gene: TRBJ2-1
v_gene: TRBV18
abundance: once
d_gene: -

CDR3aa: CASSLGSRETQYF
CDR3nt: TGCGCCAGCAGCTTGGGCTCTCGGGAGACCCAGTACTTC
j_gene: TRBJ2-5
v_gene: TRBV5-1
abundance: once
d_gene: -

CDR3aa: CASGSLYEQYF
CDR3nt: TGTGCTAGTGGTTCTCTCTACGAGCAGTACTTC
j_gene: TRBJ2-7
v_gene: TRBV12-5
abundance: -
d_gene: -

CDR3aa: CASSLGQGDHEQYF
CDR3nt: TGTGCCAGCAGCTTAGGACAGGGGGACCACGAGCAGTACTTC
j_gene: TRBJ2-7
v_gene: TRBV7-9
abundance: -
d_gene: TRBD1

CDR3aa: CASRGTGTDTQYF
CDR3nt: TGTGCCAGCAGAGGGACTGGCACAGATACGCAGTATTTT
j_gene: TRBJ2-3
v_gene: TRBV5-4
abundance: -
d_gene: -

CDR3aa: CAISGTGPTDTQYF
CDR3nt: TGTGCCATCAGCGGGACAGGGCCTACAGATACGCAGTATTTT
j_gene: TRBJ2-3
v_gene: TRBV10-3
abundance: -
d_gene: TRBD1

CDR3aa: CASSLFGGTDTYNEQFF
CDR3nt: TGTGCCAGCAGCCTGTTCGGCGGGACAGATACTTACAATGAGCAGTTCTTC
j_gene: TRBJ2-1
v_gene: TRBV7-7
abundance: once
d_gene: -

CDR3aa: CASSSATGGGYEQYF
CDR3nt: TGTGCCAGCAGCTCCGCGACAGGGGGCGGCTACGAGCAGTACTTC
j_gene: TRBJ2-7
v_gene: TRBV5-6
abundance: -
d_gene: TRBD1

CDR3aa: CASSYSTARGYAFF
CDR3nt: TGTGCCAGCAGTTACTCGACGGCCAGGGGGTATGCTTTCTTT
j_gene: TRBJ1-1
v_gene: TRBV6-2/TRBV6-3
abundance: few
d_gene: TRBD1

CDR3aa: CASSSTGGLRGYTF
CDR3nt: TGTGCCAGCAGTTCGACAGGGGGCCTCCGGGGCTACACCTTC
j_gene: TRBJ1-2
v_gene: TRBV5-8
abundance: -
d_gene: TRBD1

CDR3aa: CASSLSRGQETQYF
CDR3nt: TGTGCCAGCAGTCTGTCAAGGGGTCAAGAGACCCAGTACTTC
j_gene: TRBJ2-5
v_gene: TRBV28
abundance: once
d_gene: -

CDR3aa: CASSKQGPGTSSGNTIYF
CDR3nt: TGTGCCAGCAGCAAACAGGGTCCGGGGACATCCTCTGGAAACACCATATATTTT
j_gene: TRBJ1-3
v_gene: TRBV11-2
abundance: -
d_gene: -

CDR3aa: CASSLAGGGNIQYF
CDR3nt: TGTGCCAGCAGCTTAGCAGGCGGGGGAAACATTCAGTACTTC
j_gene: TRBJ2-4
v_gene: TRBV7-9
abundance: -
d_gene: TRBD2

CDR3aa: CASRRQGSETQYF
CDR3nt: TGTGCCAGCAGGCGACAGGGCTCAGAGACCCAGTACTTC
j_gene: TRBJ2-5
v_gene: TRBV6-5
abundance: -
d_gene: TRBD1

CDR3aa: CASNPQAGFEQYF
CDR3nt: TGTGCCAGCAATCCCCAAGCCGGTTTCGAGCAGTACTTC
j_gene: TRBJ2-7
v_gene: TRBV6-5
abundance: -
d_gene: -

CDR3aa: CASRRKLGQDYEQYF
CDR3nt: TGTGCCAGCAGACGCAAGCTGGGACAGGACTACGAGCAGTACTTC
j_gene: TRBJ2-7
v_gene: TRBV6-5
abundance: -
d_gene: TRBD1

CDR3aa: CASSLAVGRVGTEAFF
CDR3nt: TGTGCCAGCAGCTTAGCGGTTGGCAGGGTAGGCACTGAAGCTTTCTTT
j_gene: TRBJ1-1
v_gene: TRBV7-9
abundance: -
d_gene: -

CDR3aa: CASSPGGVGELFF
CDR3nt: TGTGCCAGTAGCCCGGGAGGTGTCGGGGAGCTGTTTTTT
j_gene: TRBJ2-2
v_gene: TRBV19
abundance: -
d_gene: TRBD2

CDR3aa: CASRTQGAGSPLHF
CDR3nt: TGTGCCAGCAGGACACAGGGGGCTGGTTCACCCCTCCACTTT
j_gene: TRBJ1-6
v_gene: TRBV28
abundance: -
d_gene: TRBD1

CDR3aa: CASSYSGLAESYEQYF
CDR3nt: TGTGCCAGCAGTTACTCAGGACTAGCGGAGTCCTACGAGCAGTACTTC
j_gene: TRBJ2-7
v_gene: TRBV6-6
abundance: -
d_gene: TRBD2

CDR3aa: CASSTPQGVRGYGYTF
CDR3nt: TGTGCCAGCAGTACACCACAGGGAGTAAGGGGCTATGGCTACACCTTC
j_gene: TRBJ1-2
v_gene: TRBV28
abundance: -
d_gene: -

CDR3aa: CASSGAGVGEQYF
CDR3nt: TGTGCCAGTAGCGGAGCGGGAGTAGGTGAGCAGTACTTC
j_gene: TRBJ2-7
v_gene: TRBV19
abundance: -
d_gene: TRBD2

CDR3aa: CASSSRTGLGNSPLHF
CDR3nt: TGTGCCAGCAGTTCTAGAACCGGACTAGGGAATTCACCCCTCCACTTT
j_gene: TRBJ1-6
v_gene: TRBV6-5
abundance: -
d_gene: -

CDR3aa: CASTRELAKNNEQFF
CDR3nt: TGTGCCAGCACCCGGGAACTAGCGAAGAACAATGAGCAGTTCTTC
j_gene: TRBJ2-1
v_gene: TRBV11-2
abundance: -
d_gene: TRBD2

CDR3aa: CASSLASTTGELFF
CDR3nt: TGCGCCAGCAGCTTGGCTTCAACCACCGGTGAGCTGTTTTTT
j_gene: TRBJ2-2
v_gene: TRBV5-1
abundance: -
d_gene: -

CDR3aa: CASRELAGNTGELFF
CDR3nt: TGTGCCAGCAGGGAACTAGCGGGGAACACCGGGGAGCTGTTTTTT
j_gene: TRBJ2-2
v_gene: TRBV3-1/TRBV3-2
abundance: -
d_gene: TRBD2

CDR3aa: CASSQAGGEYEKLFF
CDR3nt: TGCGCCAGCAGCCAAGCAGGCGGGGAGTATGAAAAACTGTTTTTT
j_gene: TRBJ1-4
v_gene: TRBV4-1
abundance: -
d_gene: -

CDR3aa: CASSLGGRTFTDTQYF
CDR3nt: TGTGCCAGCAGCTTGGGAGGGAGGACGTTCACAGATACGCAGTATTTT
j_gene: TRBJ2-3
v_gene: TRBV5-4
abundance: -
d_gene: -

CDR3aa: CASSLVARRAYEQYF
CDR3nt: TGCGCCAGCAGCTTGGTAGCCAGGCGGGCCTACGAGCAGTACTTC
j_gene: TRBJ2-7
v_gene: TRBV5-1
abundance: -
d_gene: -

CDR3aa: CASSPRTGMNTGELFF
CDR3nt: TGTGCCAGCTCACCCAGGACAGGGATGAACACCGGGGAGCTGTTTTTT
j_gene: TRBJ2-2
v_gene: TRBV18
abundance: -
d_gene: TRBD1

CDR3aa: CASRGGIASEQFF
CDR3nt: TGTGCCAGCCGAGGGGGTATTGCGAGTGAGCAGTTCTTC
j_gene: TRBJ2-1
v_gene: TRBV28
abundance: -
d_gene: -